Sequencing of this T cell receptor (beta chain) was carried out in a study of Ad26.COV2.S vaccination and SARS-CoV-2 variants. Treatment described: 19 received Ad26.COV2.S at low or high dose, single or two shots; 5 received placebo; per-sample allocation not given. Day 63 after the first vaccine or placebo injection was the time point for sampling. A word on this clone: What it binds is not known.

Generated by immunoSEQ multiplex PCR, the TCRdb table keeps only in-frame clones and is missing some. The table has about 370,000 clones, about nine tenths seen once. Germline CDR1 is MDHEN and CDR2 is SYDVKM. The ends lost 9 bases at V and 1 base at J; junction bases unmatched: 7. The CDR3 is made up of 15 amino acids. Whole-study results and caveats: The TCR-based breadth and depth measures might underestimate overall T cell responses.

This rearrangement joins TRBV28 to TRBJ2-2; 8 nucleotides line up with TRBD2. This TCR was recovered from a person aged 18-60 years who received the Ad26.COV2.S COVID-19 vaccine or a placebo. The sequencing used peripheral blood, collected in a trial of Ad26.COV2.S vaccine versus placebo. CDR3 loop: CASRPGLGNTGELFF. The CDR3 DNA is TGTGCCAGTCGTCCGGGACTAGGGAACACCGGGGAGCTGTTTTTT. The full variable domain, its missing parts supplied by reference TRBV28 and TRBJ2-2, is DVKVTQSSRYLVKRTGEKVFLECVQDMDHENMFWYRQDPGLGLRLIYFSYDVKMKEKGDIPEGYSVSREKKERFSLILESASTNQTSMYLCASRPGLGNTGELFFGEGSRLTVL.